Shown below are 18 T cell receptor beta chains from a single sample sequenced in a study of blood T cell repertoires in COVID-19. Clones were read by immunoSEQ multiplex PCR, and TCRdb kept only the in-frame ones, dropping some. The data hold a few hundred thousand clones, with around four fifths observed a single time. Material for sequencing was PBMCs or T cells enriched from blood (not recorded which). The receptors derive from a woman aged 45-59 years who had recovered from COVID-19.

The chain is built from TRBV5-5 and TRBJ1-2, with 7 bases that match TRBD1. After removal of 5 bases from V and 8 bases from J, the junction contained 9 bases not matched to a gene. CDR3 length: 13 residues. The V gene's germline CDR1 is SGHKS and CDR2 YYEKEE (reference sequence). CDR3 in amino acids: CASRFDRVDGYTF. The CDR3 nucleotides are TGTGCCAGCAGGTTCGACAGGGTTGACGGCTACACCTTC. Full variable domain (outside the CDR3, taken from reference TRBV5-5 and TRBJ1-2): DAGVTQSPTHLIKTRGQQVTLRCSPISGHKSVSWYQQVLGQGPQFIFQYYEKEERGRGNFPDRFSARQFPNYSSELNVNALLLGDSALYLCASRFDRVDGYTFGSGTRLTVV.

The chain has TRBV9 and TRBJ1-3, with 8 bases fitting TRBD1. V was clipped by 3 bases and J by 11 bases; unmatched bases: 10. Germline loops: CDR1 SGDLS, CDR2 YYNGEE. The CDR3 has 14 amino acids. CDR3 in DNA: TGTGCCAGCAGCGGCGGACAGGGCCCGCGGGCCATATATTTT. Translated, it gives CASSGGQGPRAIYF.

This chain connects TRBV7-9 to TRBJ1-2; D gene ambiguous. In germline, CDR1 is SEHNR, CDR2 FQNEAQ (reference sequence). V lost 0 bases and J lost 2, with 7 bases in between. The CDR3 totals 14 residues. The CDR3 bases are TGTGCCAGCAGCTTAGCTTACGGGAACTATGGCTACACCTTC. Its protein is CASSLAYGNYGYTF.

On this clone: The DNA is omitted, as the CDR3 cannot be located on it reliably, and the CDR3 follows TCRdb's listing. The CDR3 loop reads CASSQDFGAGRHGYTF. The chain uses TRBV4-2 and TRBJ1-2. Termini included, the CDR3 measures 16 amino acids. Germline CDR1 LGHNA, CDR2 YNFKEQ.

The V and J genes are TRBV7-2 and TRBJ2-1; TRBD1 agrees at 10 bases. The ends lost 5 bases at V and 1 base at J; junction bases unmatched: 5. The CDR3 is 16 amino acids. Germline assignment: CDR1 SGHTA and CDR2 FQGNSA. CDR3 protein: CASSPRDRGSYNEQFF. CDR3 DNA sequence: TGTGCCAGCAGCCCCCGGGACAGGGGTTCCTACAATGAGCAGTTCTTC.

This chain joins TRBV7-9 and TRBJ1-2, with D hard to call. CDR3 length: 19 residues. V was cut by 1 base and J by 8 bases, with 29 bases left in between. Germline CDR1 SEHNR, CDR2 FQNEAQ (reference sequence). CDR3 region: CASSLDGWGGVKTPLGYTF. The CDR3 nucleotides read TGTGCCAGCAGCTTAGACGGGTGGGGAGGTGTTAAGACCCCCCTAGGCTACACCTTC. Variable domain in full (rest from reference TRBV7-9 and TRBJ1-2): DTGVSQNPRHKITKRGQNVTFRCDPISEHNRLYWYRQTLGQGPEFLTYFQNEAQLEKSRLLSDRFSAERPKGSFSTLEIQRTEQGDSAMYLCASSLDGWGGVKTPLGYTFGSGTRLTVV.

This sequence joins TRBV29-1 and TRBJ1-1; 10 bases are a match to TRBD1. Germline CDR1 is SQVTM and CDR2 is ANQGSEA. J lost 2 bases, V lost 8 bases, and 5 bases had no gene match. The CDR3 is 13 amino acids. CDR3 sequence reads: CSLRDRGNTEAFF. In DNA, the CDR3 is TGCAGCCTCCGGGACAGGGGAAACACTGAAGCTTTCTTT. The complete variable domain, with remaining parts taken from reference TRBV29-1 and TRBJ1-1, reads SAVISQKPSRDICQRGTSLTIQCQVDSQVTMMFWYRQQPGQSLTLIATANQGSEATYESGFVIDKFPISRPNLTFSTLTVSNMSPEDSSIYLCSLRDRGNTEAFFGQGTRLTVV.

The chain carries TRBV6-5 and TRBJ1-6; tentatively, D is TRBD1 (5 bases). V was pared by 10 bases and J by 7 bases, with 20 bases between. The CDR3 is 15 residues long. Per germline, CDR1 MNHEY and CDR2 SVGAGI. The DNA for the CDR3 is TGTGCCACCACGGGCGGGACGGAGACGAATTCACCCCTCCACTTT. This sequence encodes CATTGGTETNSPLHF.

This chain joins TRBV30 and TRBJ2-5, with D possibly being TRBD2 (7 bases). Germline CDR1 and CDR2: GTSNPN and SVGIG (reference sequence). There are 15 residues in the CDR3. V dropped 2 bases and J dropped 5 bases, with 18 bases sitting between them. CDR3 loop: CAWSSLLRGGETQYF. In DNA form, the CDR3 reads TGTGCCTGGAGTTCTCTGTTAAGGGGGGGGGAGACCCAGTACTTC.

This chain connects TRBV29-1 to TRBJ1-4; perhaps TRBD1 as D (6 bases). The germline V gene encodes CDR1 SQVTM and CDR2 ANQGSEA. The CDR3 runs 11 residues. V lost 7 bases to trimming and J lost 6 bases, with 9 bases between them. CDR3 in DNA: TGCAGCGCTCGGACAGATGAAAAACTGTTTTTT. Protein sequence: CSARTDEKLFF.

The chain combines TRBV7-2 with TRBJ1-1; no firm D call. Trimming took 2 bases from V and 1 from J, leaving 11 bases between them. CDR1 and CDR2 (germline): SGHTA, FQGNSA. The CDR3 has 15 residues. CDR3 sequence (DNA): TGTGCCAGCAGCTTACTAGGAGGACGGAACACTGAAGCTTTCTTT. It encodes CASSLLGGRNTEAFF.

This rearrangement joins TRBV7-2 to TRBJ1-6; D unresolved. V lost 2 bases and J lost 4, with 9 bases in between. Germline CDR1 SGHTA, CDR2 FQGNSA. The CDR3 is 15 amino acids. The CDR3 DNA follows: TGTGCCAGCAGCTTAACCCAGGATTATAATTCACCCCTCCACTTT. This encodes CASSLTQDYNSPLHF.

This clone was recorded only once. This rearrangement joins TRBV29-1 to TRBJ1-2; TRBD1 matches 7 bases. V lost 5 bases and J lost 5; bases outside the gene matches: 11. Germline V gives CDR1 SQVTM, CDR2 ANQGSEA. This CDR3 region has 14 residues. CDR3 in DNA: TGCAGCGTTCGGGGGACAGAGCAATCTTATGGCTACACCTTC. Its translation is CSVRGTEQSYGYTF. The complete variable domain, with remaining parts taken from reference TRBV29-1 and TRBJ1-2, reads SAVISQKPSRDICQRGTSLTIQCQVDSQVTMMFWYRQQPGQSLTLIATANQGSEATYESGFVIDKFPISRPNLTFSTLTVSNMSPEDSSIYLCSVRGTEQSYGYTFGSGTRLTVV.

A single count supports this clone. The V call is TRBV5-4, the J call TRBJ2-7; possibly TRBD2 for D (6 bases). Germline V CDR1 and CDR2: SGHNT, YYREEE (reference sequence). Trimming removed 0 bases at V and 0 bases at J, with 13 bases between. The CDR3 consists of 16 residues. CDR3 sequence: CASSLGGGILSYEQYF. The CDR3 coding sequence is TGTGCCAGCAGCTTGGGAGGCGGGATCCTCTCCTACGAGCAGTACTTC.

V and J are TRBV14 and TRBJ1-2; 10 bases are a match to TRBD1. The CDR3 has 14 amino acids. Losses at the gene ends were 4 bases for V and 7 bases for J; bases not matched to a gene: 6. The germline CDR1 and CDR2 sequences are SGHDN and FVKESK. The CDR3 protein is CASSRRQGARGYTF. The CDR3 region has the DNA TGTGCCAGCAGCCGAAGACAGGGGGCGCGTGGCTACACCTTC. Using reference TRBV14 and TRBJ1-2 for the parts outside the CDR3, the full variable domain is EAGVTQFPSHSVIEKGQTVTLRCDPISGHDNLYWYRRVMGKEIKFLLHFVKESKQDESGMPNNRFLAERTGGTYSTLKVQPAELEDSGVYFCASSRRQGARGYTFGSGTRLTVV.

V and J are TRBV7-3 and TRBJ2-3, with TRBD2 matching over 8 bases. Germline V gene lookup returns CDR1 SGHTA and CDR2 FQGTGA. This CDR3 has 16 amino acids. Losses at the gene ends were 1 base for V and 1 base for J; bases not matched to a gene: 4. Written as DNA, the CDR3 is TGTGCCAGCAGCTTAATAGCGGGGCAGGGCACAGATACGCAGTATTTT. This translates into CASSLIAGQGTDTQYF.

This chain uses TRBV6-5 with TRBJ1-1; 10 nucleotides match TRBD1. J was trimmed by 4 bases and V by 5 bases; bases with no gene match: 4. Germline V gene sequence: CDR1 MNHEY, CDR2 SVGAGI. This CDR3 comprises 14 residues. This chain's CDR3 is CASSHGQGGTEAFF. Written as DNA, the CDR3 is TGTGCCAGCAGTCACGGACAGGGGGGCACTGAAGCTTTCTTT.

This clone was seen more than once but under ten times. The rearrangement uses TRBV2 and TRBJ1-4; 9 positions agree with TRBD1. The V gene's germline CDR1 is SNHLY and CDR2 FYNNEI. V lost 11 bases and J lost 8; bases outside the gene matches: 9. CDR3 length: 13 amino acids. CDR3 DNA sequence: TGTGCCGGAAACAGGGGGCGCGACGAAAAACTGTTTTTT. It specifies CAGNRGRDEKLFF.